The 13 T cell receptor beta chains in this list originate from one sample, sequenced in a study of blood T cell repertoires in COVID-19. TCRdb's table, derived via immunoSEQ multiplex PCR, lists solely in-frame clones and lacks some. The table records about 180,000 clones, roughly nine tenths of them present only once. Sequenced: PBMCs or T cells enriched from blood (not recorded which). The receptors here all came from a middle-aged woman with acute COVID-19.

The chain links TRBV28 to TRBJ1-3; D is undetermined. Germline CDR1 and CDR2: MDHEN and SYDVKM. There are 16 residues in the CDR3. Trimming pared 5 bases from V and 1 base from J, leaving 15 bases between. The CDR3 DNA is TGTGCCAGCAGTCCCCCCCTGGGCGGGTCTGGAAACACCATATATTTT. It is translated as CASSPPLGGSGNTIYF. The full variable domain, with the rest looked up from reference TRBV28 and TRBJ1-3, is DVKVTQSSRYLVKRTGEKVFLECVQDMDHENMFWYRQDPGLGLRLIYFSYDVKMKEKGDIPEGYSVSREKKERFSLILESASTNQTSMYLCASSPPLGGSGNTIYFGEGSWLTVV.

The genes are TRBV19 and TRBJ2-7, with a weak D call TRBD2 (6 bases). This CDR3 spans 16 amino acids. Germline V lookup: CDR1 LNHDA, CDR2 SQIVND (reference sequence). V dropped 3 bases and J dropped 2 bases, with 17 bases sitting between them. The CDR3 protein is CASSIGIGEEAYEQYF. Written as DNA, the CDR3 is TGTGCCAGTAGTATCGGAATTGGGGAGGAGGCCTACGAGCAGTACTTC.

This clone was counted a single time. This rearrangement joins TRBV6-5 to TRBJ2-2; 7 bases are a match to TRBD1. After removal of 7 bases from V and 4 bases from J, the junction contained 6 bases not matched to a gene. Germline V gives CDR1 MNHEY, CDR2 SVGAGI. The CDR3 covers 14 residues. Here the CDR3 DNA reads TGTGCCAGCACTGTGACAGGGATCACCGGGGAGCTGTTTTTT. It is translated as CASTVTGITGELFF.

This chain uses TRBV21-1 with TRBJ2-7; the D call in the table, TRBD2, was not verified against the DNA. TRBV21-1 is noted as a pseudogene. The CDR3 loop spans 13 amino acids. The CDR3 reads CASSKTCGYEQYF. DNA of the CDR3: TGTGCCAGCAGCAAAACCTGCGGGTACGAGCAGTACTTC.

The chain is built from TRBV5-8 and TRBJ2-5; 11 positions agree with TRBD1. CDR1 and CDR2 (germline): SGHTS, YDEGEE. The CDR3 covers 15 residues. The V gene end was trimmed by 4 bases and the J gene end by 2 bases; junction bases not matched to a gene: 4. The CDR3, as DNA: TGTGCCAGCAGCCCACGGGACAGGGGGCAAGAGACCCAGTACTTC. This encodes CASSPRDRGQETQYF.

This chain joins TRBV6-5 and TRBJ2-1; a possible D gene is TRBD2 (7 bases). V lost 0 bases and J lost 5, with 14 bases in between. Germline V CDR1 and CDR2: MNHEY, SVGAGI. The CDR3 covers 16 residues. The CDR3 loop is CASSYSIGGLDNEQFF. The CDR3 DNA reads as TGTGCCAGCAGTTACTCAATCGGGGGGCTCGACAATGAGCAGTTCTTC.

The chain couples TRBV7-2 to TRBJ2-7, with D possibly matching TRBD2 (6 bases). Germline V gives CDR1 SGHTA, CDR2 FQGNSA. This CDR3 comprises 15 residues. V lost 4 bases to trimming and J lost 2 bases, with 15 bases between them. CDR3 sequence (DNA): TGTGCCAGCAGCTCGACCGGAGGGGTACCCTACGAGCAGTACTTC. Protein product: CASSSTGGVPYEQYF.

This chain links TRBV7-8 with TRBJ2-3; possible D gene TRBD2, 6 bases. V lost 5 bases and J lost 3, with 15 bases in between. The CDR3 contains 15 residues. Germline-derived CDR1 and CDR2 are SGHVS and FQNEAQ. CDR3 DNA: TGTGCCAGCAGCAAAGAGACTAGTCGAACAGATACGCAGTATTTT. Translating gives CASSKETSRTDTQYF.

The chain recombines TRBV2 with TRBJ1-1, with TRBD1 identical over 8 bases. Trimming removed 6 bases from V and 9 bases from J; junction bases left unmatched: 6. The V gene's germline CDR1 is SNHLY and CDR2 FYNNEI. The CDR3 is made up of 12 amino acids. The CDR3 nucleotides read TGTGCCAGCAGCCGACAGGGGCTGCAAGCTTTCTTT. Protein sequence: CASSRQGLQAFF.

This chain links TRBV7-2 with TRBJ2-7, with D possibly being TRBD1 (8 bases). The CDR3 consists of 14 residues. Per germline, CDR1 SGHTA and CDR2 FQGNSA. Trimming left V 5 bases short and J 4 bases short, with 15 bases between. Here the CDR3 reads CASSKDRGGYEQYF. The CDR3 coding sequence is TGTGCCAGCAGCAAAGACAGGGGAGGGTACGAGCAGTACTTC.

This rearrangement joins TRBV5-1 to TRBJ2-3, with 12 bases identical to TRBD2. Losses at the gene ends were 2 bases for V and 4 bases for J; bases not matched to a gene: 11. CDR3 size: 18 residues. Germline lookup yields CDR1 SGHRS and CDR2 YFSETQ. CDR3 in amino acids: CASSLHPATSGGADTQYF. The CDR3 nucleotides read TGCGCCAGCAGCTTACACCCTGCGACTAGCGGGGGTGCAGATACGCAGTATTTT.

The chain couples TRBV2 to TRBJ2-5; TRBD1 might be the D (6 bases). CDR1 SNHLY and CDR2 FYNNEI come from the germline V gene. The CDR3 has 15 amino acids. The germline V and J ends were trimmed by 0 bases and 4 bases, with 12 bases remaining between them. This CDR3 is CASSEAAGARETQYF. The CDR3 DNA is TGTGCCAGCAGTGAAGCTGCAGGGGCGAGAGAGACCCAGTACTTC.

J is TRBJ2-3 and V is TRBV7-3; 9 nucleotides align to TRBD2. This CDR3 has 16 residues. Trimming at V came to 5 bases and at J to 4 bases, leaving 10 bases not matched to a gene. Germline CDR1 and CDR2: SGHTA and FQGTGA. The CDR3 nucleotides are TGTGCCAGCAGCCAATTGACTAGCGGAACACCAGATACGCAGTATTTT. This gives the protein CASSQLTSGTPDTQYF.